This passage covers 8 T cell receptor beta chains from one sample sequenced in a study of blood T cell repertoires in COVID-19. The assay was immunoSEQ multiplex PCR, and TCRdb's table has in-frame clones only and misses some. Among 250,000 to 350,000 clones listed, about 90% were seen once. Sequencing was carried out using PBMCs or T cells enriched from blood (not recorded which). All receptors derive from a woman in her 30s who had recovered from COVID-19.

The gene calls are TRBV2 and TRBJ1-2; maybe TRBD1 (6 bases). Germline CDR1 and CDR2: SNHLY and FYNNEI. CDR3 length equals 13 residues. V was trimmed by 7 bases and J by 5 bases, leaving 14 bases between them. The CDR3, as DNA: TGTGCCAGCACCGGAGAGGGGGGGTATGGCTACACCTTC. Its protein product is CASTGEGGYGYTF. Using reference TRBV2 and TRBJ1-2 for the parts outside the CDR3, the full variable domain is EPEVTQTPSHQVTQMGQEVILRCVPISNHLYFYWYRQILGQKVEFLVSFYNNEISEKSEIFDDQFSVERPDGSNFTLKIRSTKLEDSAMYFCASTGEGGYGYTFGSGTRLTVV.

V usage is TRBV5-1 and J usage is TRBJ2-6, with no clear D. The germline V gene has CDR1 SGHRS and CDR2 YFSETQ. V was shortened by 2 bases and J by 2 bases, with 8 bases between the two germline ends. CDR3 length: 15 amino acids. The CDR3 DNA is TGCGCCAGCAGCTTCATAGCTGCTGGGGCCAACGTCCTGACTTTC. Its protein is CASSFIAAGANVLTF.

This chain joins TRBV9 and TRBJ2-3; 8 bases match TRBD2. V trimming: 0 bases; J trimming: 2 bases; junction bases outside the gene matches: 2. Germline loops: CDR1 SGDLS, CDR2 YYNGEE. There are 15 residues in the CDR3. As DNA, the CDR3 is TGTGCCAGCAGCGTAGAAGGACTAGCCACAGATACGCAGTATTTT. It encodes CASSVEGLATDTQYF.

The chain carries TRBV20-1 and TRBJ2-5; 11 nucleotides agree with TRBD2. V trimming: 3 bases; J trimming: 5 bases; junction bases outside the gene matches: 5. The CDR3 has 14 amino acids. Germline loops: CDR1 DFQATT, CDR2 SNEGSKA (reference sequence). The DNA for the CDR3 is TGCAGTGCTAGTTCTAGCGGGGGGAGGGAGACCCAGTACTTC. It is translated as CSASSSGGRETQYF.

This chain connects TRBV2 to TRBJ2-7, with D perhaps TRBD2 (5 bases). Trimming shortened V by 8 bases and J by 6 bases, and 14 bases separated the two germline ends. CDR3 size: 12 residues. CDR1 and CDR2 from the germline V gene are SNHLY and FYNNEI. The CDR3 loop is CASGAGVREQYF. CDR3 DNA: TGTGCCAGCGGCGCCGGGGTCCGCGAGCAGTACTTC.

The rearrangement joins TRBV29-1 to TRBJ1-6, with 7 bases that match TRBD1. The CDR3 has 15 amino acids. CDR1 is SQVTM, CDR2 ANQGSEA, per germline. V was pared by 5 bases and J by 0 bases, with 4 bases of the junction left unmatched. The CDR3 spells CSVTQGSSYNSPLHF. For the CDR3, the DNA is TGCAGCGTTACACAGGGGAGCTCCTATAATTCACCCCTCCACTTT.

The CDR3 coding sequence is TGTGCCACCGCCCTCAGGGCTGGGGACAACAGCGGCTACACCTTC. This sequence encodes CATALRAGDNSGYTF. This chain connects TRBV19 to TRBJ1-2; a possible D gene is TRBD1 (6 bases). V was cut by 10 bases and J by 8 bases, with 26 bases left in between. Germline loops: CDR1 LNHDA, CDR2 SQIVND (reference sequence). This CDR3 region has 15 residues.

This clone was observed a handful of times. DNA of the CDR3: TGTGCCAGCAGCCCATTTAGGCCAGGGGCTGGAAACACCATATATTTT. It specifies CASSPFRPGAGNTIYF. The J gene is TRBJ1-3, the V gene TRBV7-3; TRBD1 is a possible D gene (6 bases). This CDR3 is built from 16 residues. Trimming took off 5 bases at V and 2 bases at J, with 16 bases between the two ends. Per the germline V gene, CDR1 is SGHTA and CDR2 is FQGTGA. Using reference TRBV7-3 and TRBJ1-3 for the parts outside the CDR3, the full variable domain is GAGVSQTPSNKVTEKGKYVELRCDPISGHTALYWYRQSLGQGPEFLIYFQGTGAADDSGLPNDRFFAVRPEGSVSTLKIQRTERGDSAVYLCASSPFRPGAGNTIYFGEGSWLTVV.